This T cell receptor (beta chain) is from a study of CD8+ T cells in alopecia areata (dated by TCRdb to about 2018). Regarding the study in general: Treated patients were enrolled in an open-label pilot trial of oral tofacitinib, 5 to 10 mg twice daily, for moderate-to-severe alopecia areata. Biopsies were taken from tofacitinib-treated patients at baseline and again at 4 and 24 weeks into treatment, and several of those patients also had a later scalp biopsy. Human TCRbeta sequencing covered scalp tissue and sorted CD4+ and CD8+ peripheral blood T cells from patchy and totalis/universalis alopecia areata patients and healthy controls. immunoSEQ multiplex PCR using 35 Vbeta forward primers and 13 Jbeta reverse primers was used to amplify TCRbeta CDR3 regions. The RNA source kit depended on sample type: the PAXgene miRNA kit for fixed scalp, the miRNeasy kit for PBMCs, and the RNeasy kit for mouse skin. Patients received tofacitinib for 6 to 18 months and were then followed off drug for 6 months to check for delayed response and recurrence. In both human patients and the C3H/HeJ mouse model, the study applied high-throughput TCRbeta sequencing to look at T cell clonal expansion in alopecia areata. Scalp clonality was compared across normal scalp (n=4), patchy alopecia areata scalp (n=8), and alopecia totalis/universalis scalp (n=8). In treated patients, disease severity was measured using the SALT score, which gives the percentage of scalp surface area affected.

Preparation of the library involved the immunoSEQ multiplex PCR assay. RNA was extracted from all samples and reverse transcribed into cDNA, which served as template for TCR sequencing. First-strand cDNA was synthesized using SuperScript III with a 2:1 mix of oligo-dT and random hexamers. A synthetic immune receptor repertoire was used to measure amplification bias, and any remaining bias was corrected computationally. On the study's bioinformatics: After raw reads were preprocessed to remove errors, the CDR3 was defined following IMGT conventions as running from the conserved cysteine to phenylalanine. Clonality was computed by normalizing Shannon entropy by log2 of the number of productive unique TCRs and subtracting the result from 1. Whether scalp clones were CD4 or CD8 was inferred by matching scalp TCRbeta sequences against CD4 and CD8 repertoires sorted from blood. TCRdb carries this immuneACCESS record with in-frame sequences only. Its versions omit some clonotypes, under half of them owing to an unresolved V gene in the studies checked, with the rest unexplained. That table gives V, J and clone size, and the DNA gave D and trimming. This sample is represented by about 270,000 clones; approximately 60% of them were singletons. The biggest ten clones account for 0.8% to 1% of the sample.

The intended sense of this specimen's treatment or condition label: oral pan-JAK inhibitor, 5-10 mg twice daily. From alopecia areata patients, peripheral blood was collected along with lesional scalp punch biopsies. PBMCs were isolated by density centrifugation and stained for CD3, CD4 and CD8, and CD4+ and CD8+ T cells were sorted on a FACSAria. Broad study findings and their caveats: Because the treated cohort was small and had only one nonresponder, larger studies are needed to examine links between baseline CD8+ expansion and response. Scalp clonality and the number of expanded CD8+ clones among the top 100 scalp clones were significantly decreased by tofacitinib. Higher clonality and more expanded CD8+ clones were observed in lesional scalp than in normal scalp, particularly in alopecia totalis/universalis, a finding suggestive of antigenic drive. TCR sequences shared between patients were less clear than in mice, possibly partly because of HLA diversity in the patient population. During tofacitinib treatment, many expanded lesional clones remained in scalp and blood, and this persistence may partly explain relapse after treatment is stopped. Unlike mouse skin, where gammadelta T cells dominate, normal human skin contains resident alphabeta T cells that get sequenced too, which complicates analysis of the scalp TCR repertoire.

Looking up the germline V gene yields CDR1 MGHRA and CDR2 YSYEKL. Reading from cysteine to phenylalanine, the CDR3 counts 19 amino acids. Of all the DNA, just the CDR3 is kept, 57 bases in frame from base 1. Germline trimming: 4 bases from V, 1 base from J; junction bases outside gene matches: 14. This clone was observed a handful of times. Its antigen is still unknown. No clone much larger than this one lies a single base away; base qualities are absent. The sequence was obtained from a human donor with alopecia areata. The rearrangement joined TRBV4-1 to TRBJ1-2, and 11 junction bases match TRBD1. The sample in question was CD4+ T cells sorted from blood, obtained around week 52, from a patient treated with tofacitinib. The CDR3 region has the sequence CASSPPARGQGENNYGYTF. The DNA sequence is TGCGCCAGCAGCCCTCCTGCGAGGGGACAGGGGGAGAATAACTATGGCTACACCTTC.